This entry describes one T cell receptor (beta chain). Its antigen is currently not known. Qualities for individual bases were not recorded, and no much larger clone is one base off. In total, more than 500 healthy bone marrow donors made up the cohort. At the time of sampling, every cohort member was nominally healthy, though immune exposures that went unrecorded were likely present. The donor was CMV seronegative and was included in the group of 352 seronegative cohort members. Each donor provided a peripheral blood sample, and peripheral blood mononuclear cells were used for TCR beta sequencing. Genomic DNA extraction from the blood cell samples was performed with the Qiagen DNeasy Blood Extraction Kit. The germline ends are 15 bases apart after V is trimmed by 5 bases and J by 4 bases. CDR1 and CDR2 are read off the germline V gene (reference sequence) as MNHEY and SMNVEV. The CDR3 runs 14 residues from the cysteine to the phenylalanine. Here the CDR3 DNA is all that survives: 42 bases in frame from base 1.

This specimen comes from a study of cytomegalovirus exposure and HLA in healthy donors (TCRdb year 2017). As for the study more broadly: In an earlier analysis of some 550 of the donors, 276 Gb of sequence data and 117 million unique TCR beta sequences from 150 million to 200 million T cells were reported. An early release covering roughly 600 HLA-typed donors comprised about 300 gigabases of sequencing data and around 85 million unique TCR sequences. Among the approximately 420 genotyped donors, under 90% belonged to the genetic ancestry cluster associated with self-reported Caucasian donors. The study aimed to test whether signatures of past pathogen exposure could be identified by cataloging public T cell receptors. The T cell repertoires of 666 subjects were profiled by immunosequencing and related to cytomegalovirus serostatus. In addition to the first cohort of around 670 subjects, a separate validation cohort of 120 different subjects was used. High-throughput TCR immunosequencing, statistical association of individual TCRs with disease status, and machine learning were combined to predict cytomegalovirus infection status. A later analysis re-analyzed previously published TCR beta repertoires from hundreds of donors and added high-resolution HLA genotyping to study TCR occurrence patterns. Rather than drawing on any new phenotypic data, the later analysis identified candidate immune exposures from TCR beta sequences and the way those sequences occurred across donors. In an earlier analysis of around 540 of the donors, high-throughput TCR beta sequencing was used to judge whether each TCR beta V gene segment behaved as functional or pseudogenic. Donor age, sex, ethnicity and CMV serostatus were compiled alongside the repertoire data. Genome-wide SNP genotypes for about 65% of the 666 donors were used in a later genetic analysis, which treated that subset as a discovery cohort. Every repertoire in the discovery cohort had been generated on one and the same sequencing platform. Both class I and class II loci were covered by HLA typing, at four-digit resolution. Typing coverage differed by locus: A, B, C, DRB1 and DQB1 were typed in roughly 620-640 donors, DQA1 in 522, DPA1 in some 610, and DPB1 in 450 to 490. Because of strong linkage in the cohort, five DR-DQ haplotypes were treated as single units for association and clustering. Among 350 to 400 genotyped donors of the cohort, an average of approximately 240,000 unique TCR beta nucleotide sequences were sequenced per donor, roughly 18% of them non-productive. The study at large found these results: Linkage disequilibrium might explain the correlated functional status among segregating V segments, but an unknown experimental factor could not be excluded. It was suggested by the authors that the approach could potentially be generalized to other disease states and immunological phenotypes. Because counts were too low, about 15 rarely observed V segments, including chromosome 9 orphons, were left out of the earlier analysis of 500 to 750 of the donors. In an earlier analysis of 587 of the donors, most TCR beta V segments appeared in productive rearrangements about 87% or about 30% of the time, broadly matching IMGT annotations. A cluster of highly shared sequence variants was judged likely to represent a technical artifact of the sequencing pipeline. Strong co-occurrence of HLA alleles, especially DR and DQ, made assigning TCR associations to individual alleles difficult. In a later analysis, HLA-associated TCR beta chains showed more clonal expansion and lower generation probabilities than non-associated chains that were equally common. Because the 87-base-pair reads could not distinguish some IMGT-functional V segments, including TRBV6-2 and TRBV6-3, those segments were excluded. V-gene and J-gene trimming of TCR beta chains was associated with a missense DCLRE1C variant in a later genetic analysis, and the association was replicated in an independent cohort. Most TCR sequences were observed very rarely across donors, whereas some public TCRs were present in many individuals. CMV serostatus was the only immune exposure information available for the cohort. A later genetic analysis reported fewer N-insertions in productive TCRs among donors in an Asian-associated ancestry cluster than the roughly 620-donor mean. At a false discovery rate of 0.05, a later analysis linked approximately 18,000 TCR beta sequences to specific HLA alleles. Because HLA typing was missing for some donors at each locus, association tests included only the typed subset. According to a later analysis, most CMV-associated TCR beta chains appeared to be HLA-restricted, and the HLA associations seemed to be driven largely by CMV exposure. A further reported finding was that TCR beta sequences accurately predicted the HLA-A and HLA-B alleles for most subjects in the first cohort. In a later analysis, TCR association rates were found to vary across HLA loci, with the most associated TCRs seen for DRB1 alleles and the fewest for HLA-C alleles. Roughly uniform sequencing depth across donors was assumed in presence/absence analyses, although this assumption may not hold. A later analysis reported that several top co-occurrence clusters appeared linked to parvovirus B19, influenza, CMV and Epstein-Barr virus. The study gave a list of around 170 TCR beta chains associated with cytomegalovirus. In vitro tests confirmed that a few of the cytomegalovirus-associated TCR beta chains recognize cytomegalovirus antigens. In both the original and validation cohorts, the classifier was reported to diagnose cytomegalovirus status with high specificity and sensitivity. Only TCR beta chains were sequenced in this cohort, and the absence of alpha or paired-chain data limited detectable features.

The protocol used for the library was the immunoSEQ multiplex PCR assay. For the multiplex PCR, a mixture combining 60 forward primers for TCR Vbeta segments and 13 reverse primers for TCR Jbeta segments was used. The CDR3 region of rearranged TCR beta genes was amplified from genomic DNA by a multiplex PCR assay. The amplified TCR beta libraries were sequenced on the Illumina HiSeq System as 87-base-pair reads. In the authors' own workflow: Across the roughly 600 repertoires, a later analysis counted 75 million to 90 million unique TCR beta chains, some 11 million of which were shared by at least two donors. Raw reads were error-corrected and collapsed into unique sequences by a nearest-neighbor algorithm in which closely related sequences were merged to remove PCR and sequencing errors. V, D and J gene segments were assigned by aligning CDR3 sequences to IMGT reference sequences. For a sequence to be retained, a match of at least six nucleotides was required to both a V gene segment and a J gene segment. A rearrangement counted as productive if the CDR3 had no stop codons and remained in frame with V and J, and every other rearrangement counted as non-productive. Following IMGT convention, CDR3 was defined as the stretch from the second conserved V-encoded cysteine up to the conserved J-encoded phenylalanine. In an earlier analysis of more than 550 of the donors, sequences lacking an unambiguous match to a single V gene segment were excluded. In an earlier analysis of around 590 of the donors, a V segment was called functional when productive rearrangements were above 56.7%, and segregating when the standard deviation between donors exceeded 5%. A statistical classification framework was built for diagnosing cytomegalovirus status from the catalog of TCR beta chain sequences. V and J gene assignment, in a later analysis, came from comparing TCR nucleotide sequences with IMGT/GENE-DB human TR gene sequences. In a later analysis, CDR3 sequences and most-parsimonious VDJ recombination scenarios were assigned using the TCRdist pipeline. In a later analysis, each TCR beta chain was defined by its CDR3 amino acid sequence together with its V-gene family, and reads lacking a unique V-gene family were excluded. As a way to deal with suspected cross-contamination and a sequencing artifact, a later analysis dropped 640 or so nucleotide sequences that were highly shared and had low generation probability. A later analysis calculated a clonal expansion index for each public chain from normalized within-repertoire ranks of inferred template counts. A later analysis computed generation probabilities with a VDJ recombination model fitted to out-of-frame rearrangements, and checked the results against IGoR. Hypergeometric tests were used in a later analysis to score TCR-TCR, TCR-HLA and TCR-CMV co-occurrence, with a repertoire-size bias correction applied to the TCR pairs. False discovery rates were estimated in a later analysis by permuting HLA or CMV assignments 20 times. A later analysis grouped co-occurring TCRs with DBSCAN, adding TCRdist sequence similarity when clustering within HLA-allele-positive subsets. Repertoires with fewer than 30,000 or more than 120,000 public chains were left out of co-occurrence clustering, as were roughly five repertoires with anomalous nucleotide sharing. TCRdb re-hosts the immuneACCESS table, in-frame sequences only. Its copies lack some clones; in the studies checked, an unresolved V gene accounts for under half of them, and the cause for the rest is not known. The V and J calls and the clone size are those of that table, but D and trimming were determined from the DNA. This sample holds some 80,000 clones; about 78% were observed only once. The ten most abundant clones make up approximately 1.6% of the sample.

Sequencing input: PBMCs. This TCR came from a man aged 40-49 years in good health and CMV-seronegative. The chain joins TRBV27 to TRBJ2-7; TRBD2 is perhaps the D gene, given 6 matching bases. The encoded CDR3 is CASSVGLTSYEQYF. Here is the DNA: TGTGCCAGCAGTGTCGGACTAACCTCATACGAGCAGTACTTC.